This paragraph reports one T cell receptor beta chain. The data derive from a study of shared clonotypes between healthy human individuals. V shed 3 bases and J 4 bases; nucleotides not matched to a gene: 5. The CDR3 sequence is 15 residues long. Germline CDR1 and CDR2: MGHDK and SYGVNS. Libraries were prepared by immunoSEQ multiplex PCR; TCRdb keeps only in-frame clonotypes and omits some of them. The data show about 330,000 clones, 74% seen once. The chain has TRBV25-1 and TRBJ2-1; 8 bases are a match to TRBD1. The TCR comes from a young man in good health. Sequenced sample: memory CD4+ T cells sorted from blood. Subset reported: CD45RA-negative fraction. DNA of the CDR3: TGTGCCAGCAGTGATGCGACAGGGGTGTACAATGAGCAGTTCTTC. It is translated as CASSDATGVYNEQFF.